This T cell receptor beta chain derives from a study of T-cell memory formation after mild COVID-19. Whole-study context: In these data, TCR clusters were largely donor specific. Study observations and caveats: Pre-infection memory showed some responding clones, and this suggested that cross-reactive memory joined.

Points on this clonotype: What it binds is unknown.

MiXCR, applied by TCRdb to the 5' RACE reads, yields one record per CDR3 protein. The data show about half a million distinct CDR3 sequences, about 20% seen once. CDR1 is SGHDT, CDR2 YYEEEE, per germline. The CDR3 covers 16 residues. V gave up 6 bases and J gave up 1 base; unmatched junction bases: 11. This chain joins TRBV5-6 and TRBJ2-7; 9 positions match TRBD2. The sequencing sample was made of PBMCs or a T cell subset sorted from them (not recorded which). The clonotype comes from an adult woman who had mild COVID-19 (a few samples of this study predate the infection). Cell type and time point are not known. CDR3 sequence (DNA): TGTGCCAGCAAACCCAACCCGACTAGCGGATCCTACGAGCAGTACTTC. Translation gives CASKPNPTSGSYEQYF.